Sequencing of this TCR beta chain was carried out in a study of T-cell reconstitution after alpha-beta-depleted transplantation in children. Library preparation (for TCRbeta) was performed with unique molecular identifiers. TCRdb recomputed calls from the PCR reads with MiXCR, one row per CDR3 protein. The table has roughly 670,000 distinct CDR3 sequences, about 12% seen once. Notes on the study in general: Diversity and T-cell counts at one year after transplant derived mostly from new T cells. After transplant, at about two months, alpha-beta T cells were reportedly derived from several hundred expanded graft clones. Surviving recipient T cells and intrathymic progenitors accounted for some patients' high TCRbeta diversity at day 60.

Between the trimmed V and J ends, which lost 2 bases and 4 bases, there was a span of 12 bases. The CDR3 totals 15 residues. CDR1 and CDR2 (germline): SGHRS, YFSETQ. This clonotype was seen many times. What it binds is not known. This TCR derives from a girl aged 2 to 10 with congenital amegakaryocytic thrombocytopenia, due to receive a stem cell transplant. The chain has TRBV5-1 and TRBJ2-2; a weak D match, TRBD2 (5 bases). The sequenced sample was PBMCs, obtained before TCRalphabeta/CD19-depleted stem cell transplant. CDR3 bases: TGCGCCAGCAGCTTTCTAGAAAGCGGCACCGGGGAGCTGTTTTTT. Its translation is CASSFLESGTGELFF.